This T cell receptor (beta chain) was recorded in a study of blood T cell repertoires in COVID-19. Across the whole study: COVID-19 samples collected from the United States, Italy and Spain covered acute and convalescent phases. T cells, B-cell-depleted T cells, or PBMCs provided the cDNA or gDNA that served as material.

This clone was detected only once. Original analysis: Reference gene primers were amplified, and this amplification served to estimate nucleated cell counts. Produced via immunoSEQ multiplex PCR; TCRdb's table is partial and in-frame only. Clone size and the V and J calls come from that table; the DNA yielded D and trimming. This sample yields about 100,000 clones, of which about 90% are seen a single time; under 14% belongs to the top ten. The CDR3 contains 11 residues. The junction had 6 bases not matched to a gene; V was cut back by 7 bases and J by 8 bases. Germline V gene sequence: CDR1 SQVTM, CDR2 ANQGSEA.

The sequencing sample was made of peripheral blood. This TCR was sampled from a woman between 25 and 40 years old with acute or convalescent COVID-19. The rearrangement links TRBV29-1 to TRBJ2-3; 7 nucleotides align to TRBD2. The CDR3 sequence is CSGSPGGTQYF. CDR3 coding DNA: TGCAGCGGGTCCCCGGGGGGTACGCAGTATTTT.